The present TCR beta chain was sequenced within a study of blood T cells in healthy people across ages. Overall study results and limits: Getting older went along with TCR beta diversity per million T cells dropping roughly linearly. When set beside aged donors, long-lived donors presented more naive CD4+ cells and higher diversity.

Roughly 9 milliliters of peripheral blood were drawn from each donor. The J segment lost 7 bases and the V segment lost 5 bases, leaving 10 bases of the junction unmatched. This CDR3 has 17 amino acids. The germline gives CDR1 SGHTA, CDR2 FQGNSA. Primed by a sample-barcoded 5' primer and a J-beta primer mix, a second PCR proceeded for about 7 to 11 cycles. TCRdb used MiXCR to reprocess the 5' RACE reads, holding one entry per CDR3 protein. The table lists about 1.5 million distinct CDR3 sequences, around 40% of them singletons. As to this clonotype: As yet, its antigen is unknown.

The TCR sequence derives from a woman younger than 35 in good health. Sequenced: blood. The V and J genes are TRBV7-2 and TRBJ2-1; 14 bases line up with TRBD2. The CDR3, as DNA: TGTGCCAGCAGCCCTCGACTAGCGGGAGGGCCGTTGAATGAGCAGTTCTTC. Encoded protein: CASSPRLAGGPLNEQFF. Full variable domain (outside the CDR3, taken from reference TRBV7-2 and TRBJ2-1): GAGVSQSPSNKVTEKGKDVELRCDPISGHTALYWYRQSLGQGLEFLIYFQGNSAPDKSGLPSDRFSAERTGGSVSTLTIQRTQQEDSAVYLCASSPRLAGGPLNEQFFGPGTRLTVL.